This TCR beta chain was sequenced for a study of beta chain features in type 1 diabetes. Whole-study context: Sorted cells, 90 million to 120 million in number, were examined across all samples.

Notes on this clone: The antigen is unknown.

Study-wide findings and caveats: Type 1 diabetes patients had moderately but significantly shorter TCRB CDR3s in all four CD4+ subsets. In type 1 diabetes patients, VDJ junctions had fewer insertions; deletions at these junctions were more frequent.

Sequenced material consisted of expressed TCRB transcripts (all of the isolated RNA was reverse transcribed). Libraries were prepared by immunoSEQ multiplex PCR; TCRdb keeps only in-frame clonotypes and omits some of them. The sample contains 240,000 or so clones, about 15% of which appear only once. Germline CDR1 reads LNHDA; CDR2 reads SQIVND (reference sequence). The CDR3 consists of 12 residues. V lost 4 bases, J lost 4 bases, and 7 bases lay in between. It was via CD45RO/CCR7/CD25/CD127/CD95/CD27 that CD4+ naive, central memory, regulatory and stem cell-like memory cells were sorted. The sequence was collected from a man aged 30 to 45 with type 1 diabetes. Sequenced input: naive CD4+ T cells from blood. The V and J genes are TRBV19 and TRBJ2-5; unclear D gene. CDR3 nucleotide sequence: TGTGCCAGTAGTAGCGCCCCAGAGACCCAGTACTTC. This encodes CASSSAPETQYF.